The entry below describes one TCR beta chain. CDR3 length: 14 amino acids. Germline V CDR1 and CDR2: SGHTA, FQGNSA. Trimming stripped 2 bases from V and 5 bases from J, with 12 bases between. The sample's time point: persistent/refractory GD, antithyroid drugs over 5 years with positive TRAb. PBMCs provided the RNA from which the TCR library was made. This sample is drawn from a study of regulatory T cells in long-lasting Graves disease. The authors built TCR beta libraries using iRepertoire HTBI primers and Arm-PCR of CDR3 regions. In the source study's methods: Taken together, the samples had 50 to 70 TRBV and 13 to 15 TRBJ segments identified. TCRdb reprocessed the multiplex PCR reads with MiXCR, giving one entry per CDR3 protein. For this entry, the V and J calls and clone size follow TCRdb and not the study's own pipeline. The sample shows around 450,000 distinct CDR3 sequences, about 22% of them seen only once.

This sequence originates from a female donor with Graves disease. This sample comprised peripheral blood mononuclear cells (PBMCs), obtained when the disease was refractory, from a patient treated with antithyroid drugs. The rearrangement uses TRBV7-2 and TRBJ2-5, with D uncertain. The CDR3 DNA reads TGTGCCAGCAGCTTACTGCTAGTCGGGGAGACCCAGTACTTC. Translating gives CASSLLLVGETQYF.